This T cell receptor (beta chain) came from a study of T cell changes during pregnancy in multiple sclerosis. Germline CDR1 LGHNA, CDR2 YSLEER. Between the trimmed V and J ends, which lost 4 bases and 4 bases, there was a span of 10 bases. This CDR3 is built from 14 residues. Data came from immunoSEQ multiplex PCR; TCRdb stores just in-frame clones and leaves some out. The data hold some 22,000 clones, with under 90% observed a single time. This specimen was CD8+ T cells from peripheral blood mononuclear cells, taken before pregnancy. The V call is TRBV4-3, the J call TRBJ2-2, with D maybe TRBD2 (5 bases). This receptor was taken from a female donor with multiple sclerosis, enrolled in a pregnancy study. In nucleotides, the CDR3 is TGCGCCAGCAGCCCGCGGGCGGGCACCGGGGAGCTGTTTTTT. Translated, it gives CASSPRAGTGELFF.